This T cell receptor (beta chain) was captured in a study of blood T cell repertoires in COVID-19. CDR1 and CDR2 (germline): SGHTA, FQGTGA. V was trimmed by 5 bases and J by 1 base, leaving 8 bases between them. CDR3 length: 14 residues. TCRdb's table, derived via immunoSEQ multiplex PCR, lists solely in-frame clones and lacks some. Counted here are under 300,000 clones, 80% to 90% occurring once; the ten biggest clones make up over 2.5%. This sequence originates from a woman aged 40-49 years who had been exposed to COVID-19. The rearrangement joins TRBV7-3 to TRBJ2-2, with D possibly matching TRBD1 (5 bases). The sample comprised PBMCs or T cells enriched from blood (not recorded which). Written as DNA, the CDR3 is TGTGCCAGCAGCCGTACAGGGAACACCGGGGAGCTGTTTTTT. It is translated as CASSRTGNTGELFF.